The 19 T cell receptor beta chains below come from one sample, sequenced in a study of T cell responses to AZD1222 COVID-19 vaccine. TCRdb keeps only in-frame clones here, not all; method: immunoSEQ multiplex PCR. The profile shows just under 150,000 clones, nearly 90% of them singletons. This material consisted of peripheral blood, taken 28 days after the second dose of the MenACWY control vaccine. These receptors all come from an adult who received the MenACWY meningococcal vaccine as a control.

The gene calls are TRBV7-2 and TRBJ1-5; 7 bases align to TRBD1. V lost 5 bases and J lost 7; bases outside the gene matches: 5. CDR1 and CDR2 (germline): SGHTA, FQGNSA. This CDR3 region has 13 residues. CDR3 nucleotides: TGTGCCAGCAGCCCTGACAGGGACCAGCCCCAGCATTTT. Protein: CASSPDRDQPQHF.

CDR3: CAISDGDSFYTGELFF. CDR3 in DNA: TGTGCCATCAGTGACGGGGACAGCTTTTACACCGGGGAGCTGTTTTTT. The chain is built from TRBV10-3 and TRBJ2-2, with 7 positions matching TRBD1. J was trimmed by 3 bases and V by 3 bases; bases with no gene match: 7. CDR3 size: 16 residues. Germline CDR1 is ENHRY and CDR2 is SYGVKD.

The chain uses TRBV7-2 and TRBJ1-1; D uncertain. CDR3 length: 15 amino acids. V lost 4 bases and J lost 0, with 12 bases in between. The V gene's germline CDR1 is SGHTA and CDR2 FQGNSA. The CDR3 is CASSSGSGMNTEAFF. In DNA, the CDR3 is TGTGCCAGCAGCTCCGGGTCGGGCATGAACACTGAAGCTTTCTTT.

This chain connects TRBV7-2 to TRBJ2-2; D ambiguous. V gave up 2 bases and J gave up 0 bases, with 13 bases separating them. There are 17 residues in the CDR3. CDR1 is SGHTA and CDR2 is FQGNSA in the germline V gene. The DNA of the CDR3 is TGTGCCAGCAGCTTATCGGCGGTTTCCACGAACACCGGGGAGCTGTTTTTT. It codes for CASSLSAVSTNTGELFF.

Here the CDR3 DNA reads TGCGCCAGCAGCACGGGACTAGCGGGAAGATCCTACAATGAGCAGTTCTTC. Translated, it gives CASSTGLAGRSYNEQFF. This chain joins TRBV5-1 and TRBJ2-1; 13 positions agree with TRBD2. Trimming cost V 4 bases and J 1 base; bases outside gene matches: 5. CDR3 length: 17 residues. The germline V gene has CDR1 SGHRS and CDR2 YFSETQ.

The chain uses TRBV24-1 and TRBJ2-1; D gene ambiguous. There are 15 residues in the CDR3. Trimming cost V 3 bases and J 1 base, with 9 bases left between them. CDR1 is KGHDR and CDR2 is SFDVKD in the germline V gene. The CDR3 bases are TGTGCCACCAGTGATCCGGCTAGGTCCTACAATGAGCAGTTCTTC. Translating gives CATSDPARSYNEQFF.

This chain uses TRBV7-6 with TRBJ2-7; 13 bases are shared with TRBD2. V trimming: 2 bases; J trimming: 4 bases; junction bases outside the gene matches: 5. This CDR3 region has 16 residues. The V gene's germline CDR1 is SGHVS and CDR2 FNYEAQ. The chain's CDR3 is CASSLNSGLAGYEQYF. The DNA of the CDR3 is TGTGCCAGCAGCTTAAATTCGGGACTAGCGGGATACGAGCAGTACTTC.

V usage is TRBV3-1 (or the pseudogene TRBV3-2) and J usage is TRBJ1-3; D gene ambiguous. Trimming took 0 bases from V and 4 from J, leaving 10 bases between them. Germline-derived CDR1 and CDR2 are LGHDT and YNNKEL (reference sequence). The CDR3 loop spans 15 amino acids. CDR3 loop: CASSQEVFGGNTIYF. The CDR3, as DNA: TGTGCCAGCAGCCAAGAGGTTTTCGGGGGAAACACCATATATTTT.

The chain combines TRBV12-3 or TRBV12-4 with TRBJ2-2; no clear D gene. This CDR3 has 12 residues. V shed 6 bases and J shed 5 bases, with 7 bases lying between them. DNA for the CDR3: TGTGCCAGCAGCCAGACAACCGGGGAGCTGTTTTTT. Its translation is CASSQTTGELFF.

The chain combines TRBV11-3 with TRBJ2-7, with 10 bases identical to TRBD1. CDR1 and CDR2 from the germline V gene are SGHNT and YENEEA. The CDR3 sequence is 16 residues long. Unmatched junction bases numbered 8, after V lost 0 bases and J lost 6 bases. The DNA of the CDR3 is TGTGCCAGCAGCTTAGAATTAAGGGGACAGGGGCCCGAGCAGTACTTC. This gives the protein CASSLELRGQGPEQYF.

As DNA, the CDR3 is TGTGCCAGCGGAAGAAAAATCCGGGACGGAAGCTCTGGAAACACCATATATTTT. This gives the protein CASGRKIRDGSSGNTIYF. The gene calls are TRBV2 and TRBJ1-3; possibly TRBD1 for D (5 bases). The CDR3 runs 18 residues. CDR1 is SNHLY, CDR2 FYNNEI, per germline. The V end was cut by 8 bases, the J end by 0 bases, with 23 bases between.

This chain links TRBV7-9 with TRBJ1-1, with 10 bases lining up with TRBD1. The CDR3 is 14 amino acids. Per the germline V gene, CDR1 is SEHNR and CDR2 is FQNEAQ (reference sequence). After removal of 6 bases from V and 3 bases from J, the junction contained 4 bases not matched to a gene. DNA for the CDR3: TGTGCCAGCAGGGCCGGACAGGGGGACACTGAAGCTTTCTTT. Its translation is CASRAGQGDTEAFF.

The chain employs TRBV24-1 and TRBJ2-2, with 9 bases lining up with TRBD2. Germline lookup yields CDR1 KGHDR and CDR2 SFDVKD. The CDR3 consists of 16 residues. V lost 4 bases to trimming and J lost 0 bases; unmatched junction nucleotides: 2. The CDR3 reads CATSDPSGANTGELFF. The CDR3 nucleotides read TGTGCCACCAGTGACCCTAGCGGGGCGAACACCGGGGAGCTGTTTTTT.

The chain carries TRBV5-1 and TRBJ2-3; tentative D call: TRBD2 (6 bases). V lost 4 bases and J 1 base, leaving 16 bases between the germline ends. This CDR3 has 16 amino acids. Germline V gene lookup returns CDR1 SGHRS and CDR2 YFSETQ. The CDR3: CASSRRGSSGTDTQYF. CDR3 in DNA: TGCGCCAGCAGCCGGCGGGGATCCAGTGGCACAGATACGCAGTATTTT.

The rearrangement uses TRBV14 and TRBJ1-2, with D unresolved. Germline V gives CDR1 SGHDN, CDR2 FVKESK. The V end lost 1 base, the J end lost 4 bases, and 7 bases lay between the germline ends. The length of the CDR3 is 13 residues. The CDR3 nucleotides are TGTGCCAGCAGCCAAGGCATCGTCTATGGCTACACCTTC. This codes for CASSQGIVYGYTF.

V is TRBV7-2 and J is TRBJ1-6; unclear D gene. Trimming took 6 bases from V and 9 from J, leaving 12 bases between them. This CDR3 contains 13 residues. The germline V gene has CDR1 SGHTA and CDR2 FQGNSA. CDR3 nucleotide sequence: TGTGCCAGCAGTCCTCTCACGAGTTCACCCCTCCACTTT. Encoded protein: CASSPLTSSPLHF.

This clone was observed a single time. V is TRBV6-2 or TRBV6-3 and J is TRBJ1-3; D is ambiguous. Germline V gene data show CDR1 as MNHEY and CDR2 as SVGEGT. This CDR3 has 18 residues. Trimming pared 5 bases from V and 0 bases from J, leaving 20 bases between. CDR3 in amino acids: CASSLIIRTFRSGNTIYF. The CDR3 coding sequence is TGTGCCAGCAGTCTAATTATAAGGACCTTTCGCTCTGGAAACACCATATATTTT.

This clone was found once. The J gene is TRBJ1-2, the V gene TRBV3-1 (or the pseudogene TRBV3-2); 8 nucleotides align to TRBD1. V shed 1 base and J 4 bases; nucleotides not matched to a gene: 2. Per germline, CDR1 LGHDT and CDR2 YNNKEL (reference sequence). This CDR3 has 14 amino acids. The CDR3 region has the DNA TGTGCCAGCAGCCAAGGAGGGACAGGCTATGGCTACACCTTC. As protein: CASSQGGTGYGYTF.

The sample holds one count of this clone. The chain has TRBV18 and TRBJ2-7; TRBD2 agrees at 7 bases. Trimming took 3 bases from V and 2 from J; bases not matched to a gene: 10. The germline CDR1 and CDR2 sequences are KGHSH and LQKENI. The CDR3 contains 16 residues. The CDR3 sequence: CASSPPYGEGAYEQYF. In DNA, the CDR3 is TGTGCCAGCTCACCTCCTTATGGGGAGGGAGCCTACGAGCAGTACTTC.